These 3 T cell receptor beta chains were all obtained from the same sample, sequenced in a study of cytomegalovirus exposure and HLA in healthy donors. PCR used 60 Vbeta primers and 13 Jbeta primers. Clones were read by immunoSEQ multiplex PCR, and TCRdb kept only the in-frame ones, dropping some. The sample holds just over 150,000 clones, approximately 85% seen once. Sequences were obtained from PBMCs. These receptors all come from a woman under 30 in good health and CMV-seronegative.

Written as DNA, the CDR3 is TGTGCCAGCAGTGCCGCGGGGTCGCAGAATGAGCAGTTCTTC. Translated: CASSAAGSQNEQFF. The chain combines TRBV6-4 with TRBJ2-1; D is perhaps TRBD2 (6 bases). CDR1 and CDR2 (germline): MRHNA, SNTAGT. This CDR3 has 14 residues. Trimming cost V 4 bases and J 7 bases, with 14 bases left between them.

The chain recombines TRBV18 with TRBJ1-2; 7 bases align to TRBD1. The CDR3 is made up of 15 amino acids. The germline V gene encodes CDR1 KGHSH and CDR2 LQKENI. Losses at the gene ends were 3 bases for V and 4 bases for J; bases not matched to a gene: 8. The CDR3 sequence is CASSPSAQGVYGYTF. The CDR3 DNA is TGTGCCAGCTCACCTAGTGCTCAGGGGGTCTATGGCTACACCTTC.

J is TRBJ1-2 and V is TRBV2; a possible D gene is TRBD1 (6 bases). CDR1 and CDR2 (germline): SNHLY, FYNNEI. Trimming took 7 bases from V and 8 from J, leaving 20 bases between them. CDR3 length: 14 amino acids. The CDR3 reads CASNPDSPSIGYTF. The CDR3 DNA reads as TGTGCCAGCAACCCGGACAGTCCGTCTATAGGCTACACCTTC.